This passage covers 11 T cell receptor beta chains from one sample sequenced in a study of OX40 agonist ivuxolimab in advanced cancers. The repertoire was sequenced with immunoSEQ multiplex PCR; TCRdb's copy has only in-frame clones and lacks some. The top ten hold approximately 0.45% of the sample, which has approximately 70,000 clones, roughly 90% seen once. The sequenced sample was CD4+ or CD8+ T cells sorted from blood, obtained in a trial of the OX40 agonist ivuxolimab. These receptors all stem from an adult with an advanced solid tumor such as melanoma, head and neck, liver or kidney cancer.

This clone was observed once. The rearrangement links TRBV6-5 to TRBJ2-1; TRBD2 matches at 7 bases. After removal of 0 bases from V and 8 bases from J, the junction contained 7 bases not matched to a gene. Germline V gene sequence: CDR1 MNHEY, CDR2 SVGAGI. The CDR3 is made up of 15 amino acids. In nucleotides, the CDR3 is TGTGCCAGCAGTTACTCTAGGCGTGGGAGGGATGAGCAGTTCTTC. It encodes CASSYSRRGRDEQFF.

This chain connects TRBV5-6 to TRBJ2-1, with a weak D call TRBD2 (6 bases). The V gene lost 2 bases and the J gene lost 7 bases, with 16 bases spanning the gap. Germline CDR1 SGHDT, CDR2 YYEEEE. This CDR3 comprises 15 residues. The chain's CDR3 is CASSFFNGRGNEQFF. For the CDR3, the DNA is TGTGCCAGCAGCTTTTTTAACGGGAGAGGGAATGAGCAGTTCTTC.

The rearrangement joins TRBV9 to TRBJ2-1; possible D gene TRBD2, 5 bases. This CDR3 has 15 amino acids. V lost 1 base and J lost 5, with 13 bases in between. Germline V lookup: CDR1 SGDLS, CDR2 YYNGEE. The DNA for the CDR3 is TGTGCCAGCAGCGTAACCCCGGGGTCCGACAATGAGCAGTTCTTC. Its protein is CASSVTPGSDNEQFF.

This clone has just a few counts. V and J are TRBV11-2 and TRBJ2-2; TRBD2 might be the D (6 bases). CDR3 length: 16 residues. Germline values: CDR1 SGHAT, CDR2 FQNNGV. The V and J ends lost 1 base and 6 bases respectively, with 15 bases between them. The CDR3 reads CASSLVSYGRAGELFF. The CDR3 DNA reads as TGTGCCAGCAGCTTAGTATCTTACGGGAGAGCCGGGGAGCTGTTTTTT.

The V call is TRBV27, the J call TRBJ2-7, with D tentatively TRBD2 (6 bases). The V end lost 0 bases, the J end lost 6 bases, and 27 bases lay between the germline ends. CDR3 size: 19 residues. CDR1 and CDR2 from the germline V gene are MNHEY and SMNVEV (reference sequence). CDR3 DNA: TGTGCCAGCAGTTTATCCACAGTGATGGGGTCGAGCGGGCTTGGCGAGCAGTACTTC. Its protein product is CASSLSTVMGSSGLGEQYF.

The CDR3 region has the DNA TGTGCCAACAGGGACCTACTAGCGGGAGTCTCCTACGAGCAGTACTTC. This translates into CANRDLLAGVSYEQYF. This chain joins TRBV2 and TRBJ2-7, with 11 bases lining up with TRBD2. Germline assignment: CDR1 SNHLY and CDR2 FYNNEI. V shed 10 bases and J 0 bases; nucleotides not matched to a gene: 11. This CDR3 is 16 amino acids long.

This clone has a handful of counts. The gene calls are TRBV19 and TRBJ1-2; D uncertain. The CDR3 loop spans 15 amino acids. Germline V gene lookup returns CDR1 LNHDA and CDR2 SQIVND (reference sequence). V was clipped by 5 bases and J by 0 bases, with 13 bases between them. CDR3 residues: CASSWRDMANYGYTF. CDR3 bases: TGTGCCAGTAGTTGGAGGGATATGGCTAACTATGGCTACACCTTC.

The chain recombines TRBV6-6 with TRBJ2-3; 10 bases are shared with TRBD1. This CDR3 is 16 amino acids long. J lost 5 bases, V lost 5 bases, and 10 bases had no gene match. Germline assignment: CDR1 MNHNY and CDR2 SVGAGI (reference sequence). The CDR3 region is CASSGTGVGMGDTQYF. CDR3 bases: TGTGCCAGCAGTGGGACAGGGGTTGGTATGGGAGATACGCAGTATTTT.

CDR3 protein: CASSLRSPNQPQHF. The CDR3 region has the DNA TGTGCCAGCAGTTTACGGTCCCCTAATCAGCCCCAGCATTTT. The chain carries TRBV28 and TRBJ1-5; D is uncertain. The CDR3 consists of 14 residues. Germline values: CDR1 MDHEN, CDR2 SYDVKM. Trimming removed 2 bases from V and 4 bases from J, with 9 bases in between.

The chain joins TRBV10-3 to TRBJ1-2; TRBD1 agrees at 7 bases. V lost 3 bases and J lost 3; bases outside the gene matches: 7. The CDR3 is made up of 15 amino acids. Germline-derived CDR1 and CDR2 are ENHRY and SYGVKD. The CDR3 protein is CAISDPTGVHYGYTF. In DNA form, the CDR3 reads TGTGCCATCAGTGACCCCACAGGGGTGCACTATGGCTACACCTTC.

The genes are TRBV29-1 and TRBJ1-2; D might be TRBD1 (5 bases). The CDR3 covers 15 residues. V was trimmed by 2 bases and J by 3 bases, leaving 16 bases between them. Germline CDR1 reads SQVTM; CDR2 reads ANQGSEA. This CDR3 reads CSVERSRVVDYGYTF. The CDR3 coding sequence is TGCAGCGTTGAACGAAGCAGGGTAGTCGACTATGGCTACACCTTC. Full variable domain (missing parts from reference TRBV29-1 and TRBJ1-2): SAVISQKPSRDICQRGTSLTIQCQVDSQVTMMFWYRQQPGQSLTLIATANQGSEATYESGFVIDKFPISRPNLTFSTLTVSNMSPEDSSIYLCSVERSRVVDYGYTFGSGTRLTVV.